The rows below give T cell receptor beta chains drawn from one sample of a study of spatial heterogeneity in lung cancer. One entry per CDR3 protein results from TCRdb running MiXCR on the 5' RACE reads. The sample lists some 78,000 distinct CDR3 sequences, about 8% occurring once. The input for sequencing was PBMCs, taken at surgery. The receptors come from a male donor with early-stage non-small cell lung cancer. Both conserved end residues are part of each CDR3. D genes are given only for firm matches. Clone size, where shown, is once, few, many, or a class for clones that have expanded.

TRBV3-1	many	NA	TRBJ2-2	CASSRRGTGELFF	TGTGCCAGCAGCCGACGAGGCACCGGGGAGCTGTTTTTT
TRBV12-3/TRBV12-4	NA	NA	TRBJ2-2	CASSFDRNTGELFF	TGTGCCAGCAGTTTCGACAGAAACACCGGGGAGCTGTTTTTT
TRBV7-9	many	TRBD2	TRBJ2-5	CASSLRGVAGVKETQYF	TGTGCCAGCAGCCTCCGAGGGGTAGCGGGAGTAAAAGAGACCCAGTACTTC
TRBV6-2/TRBV6-3	NA	TRBD1	TRBJ1-1	CASTTQGEAFF	TGTGCCAGCACTACACAGGGGGAAGCTTTCTTT
TRBV7-9	NA	TRBD2	TRBJ2-1	CASSLVAGVSYNEQFF	TGTGCCAGCAGCTTAGTAGCGGGAGTTTCCTACAATGAGCAGTTCTTC
TRBV24-1	many	NA	TRBJ2-3	CATSDPRQGTDTQYF	TGTGCCACCAGTGACCCCCGACAGGGCACAGATACGCAGTATTTT
TRBV12-3/TRBV12-4	NA	TRBD1	TRBJ1-4	CASSSGQGSEKLFF	TGTGCCAGCAGTTCGGGACAGGGTAGTGAAAAACTGTTTTTT
TRBV19	few	TRBD1	TRBJ2-7	CASSEYLTGGEQYF	TGTGCCAGTAGTGAATATTTGACAGGGGGAGAGCAGTACTTC
TRBV19	NA	NA	TRBJ2-2	CASSFGRLTGELFF	TGTGCCAGTAGCTTTGGAAGGTTAACCGGGGAGCTGTTTTTT
TRBV10-3	few	TRBD1	TRBJ2-7	CAIGPWDSYEQYF	TGTGCCATCGGGCCTTGGGACAGCTACGAGCAGTACTTC
TRBV12-5	many	TRBD1	TRBJ2-1	CASGPRTGTYNEQFF	TGTGCTAGTGGTCCCCGGACAGGGACCTACAATGAGCAGTTCTTC
TRBV6-2/TRBV6-3	NA	NA	TRBJ1-6	CASTETGVHSPLHF	TGTGCCAGCACTGAGACCGGGGTACATTCACCCCTCCACTTT